This T cell receptor beta chain was captured by sequencing in a study of blood T cell repertoires in COVID-19 (dated by TCRdb to 2018 to 2020). In terms of the full investigation: Samples covering the acute and convalescent phases of COVID-19 were provided by collaborators in the United States, Italy and Spain. The material from the prospective study consisted of cDNA or gDNA derived from T cells, B-cell-depleted T cells, or PBMCs. Subjects who had been exposed to COVID-19, were actively infected with it, or had recovered from it provided the deeply sampled blood TCRbeta repertoires that made up the dataset. A freely available public database, intended as a resource for researchers studying the immune response to SARS-CoV-2, is where the repertoires were released. Samples came from the ongoing ImmuneRACE study (first 160 participants) plus 1,254 subjects from 6 global collaborators. The sample metadata nearly always contained a de-identified subject ID, COVID-19 status, age in years and sex. Where available, HLA class I and class II types were taken from metadata supplied by the sample provider and were not determined by assay-based typing.

Study-level results and caveats: The quantity of clinical and demographic metadata differed by source and by participant and was supplied without curation.

The immunoSEQ Assay, a bias-controlled multiplex PCR, was used to amplify TCRbeta CDR3 regions from genomic DNA. On the study's bioinformatics: Nucleated cell counts per sample were estimated from amplification of reference gene primers within the assay. To quantify the absolute abundance of each unique TCRbeta CDR3 rearrangement, sequence reads were collapsed and filtered. For each sample, productive Simpson clonality was calculated as the square root of Simpson's diversity index across productive rearrangements. TCRdb holds this immuneACCESS table with in-frame rearrangements only. Some clones are missing; in checked studies, unresolved V genes explain under half, and the rest has no known cause. The DNA was the basis for D and trimming; V, J and clone size are from that table. Counted in this sample were 80,000 or so clones; about four fifths of them appeared once. 15% to 20% of the sample is in the top ten clones.

With respect to this clone: There is no known antigen for this receptor. Nothing much larger sits one base from this clone, and base qualities are not available.

Collaborating institutions collected whole blood in K2EDTA tubes following their own protocols. For TCRbeta analysis, collaborators shipped samples in one of three forms: frozen whole blood, isolated PBMCs, or DNA extracted from either of those sample types. V loses 6 bases, J loses 5 bases, and the germline ends lie 13 bases apart. CDR1 and CDR2 (SNHLY, FYNNEI) derive from the germline V gene. The CDR3 contains 13 residues, cysteine and phenylalanine counted. Left in the record is the CDR3 DNA by itself, 39 bases read in frame from the first base. This sequence was found in an older woman with acute or convalescent COVID-19. This receptor chain uses TRBV2 and TRBJ2-5; the best D guess is TRBD1, with 6 bases matching. Source material: peripheral blood. The DNA is as follows: TGTGCCAGCAGCCGGGACAAGGGGGAGACCCAGTACTTC. This translates into CASSRDKGETQYF.